This T cell receptor (beta chain) was recorded in a study of blood T cell repertoires in COVID-19. Study information: Nucleic acid was either cDNA or gDNA, and it came from T cells, B-cell-depleted T cells, or PBMCs.

Clones were sequenced by immunoSEQ multiplex PCR, and TCRdb holds only the in-frame ones, with some missing. The sample has approximately 240,000 clones, 70% to 90% seen once. V was clipped by 1 base and J by 2 bases; unmatched bases: 10. CDR1 and CDR2 from the germline V gene are LNHDA and SQIVND (reference sequence). The CDR3 totals 17 residues. The sequence was obtained from a woman aged 55-70 years with active or convalescent COVID-19. Sequences were obtained from peripheral blood. The rearrangement joins TRBV19 to TRBJ1-1; the match to TRBD1 covers 7 bases. This CDR3 is CASSIARAGGGNTEAFF. CDR3 nucleotides: TGTGCCAGTAGTATAGCAAGGGCAGGGGGAGGAAACACTGAAGCTTTCTTT.